Below are 26 T cell receptor beta chains sequenced from a single sample in a study of shared clonotypes between healthy human individuals. Clones were sequenced by immunoSEQ multiplex PCR, and TCRdb holds only the in-frame ones, with some missing. In the table there are some 580,000 clones, more than 95% of which are singletons. Naive CD8 cells were CD45RO-negative, positively selected for CCR7, excluding terminally differentiated effector memory CD45RA+ cells. The source material was naive CD8+ T cells sorted from blood. These receptors were taken from a young man in good health.

V usage is TRBV15 and J usage is TRBJ2-1, with D hard to call. V shed 6 bases and J shed 0 bases, with 12 bases lying between them. From germline, CDR1 is LNHNV and CDR2 YYDKDF (reference sequence). CDR3 length: 15 amino acids. CDR3 nucleotides: TGTGCCACCAGTTCCCCACACGACTCCTACAATGAGCAGTTCTTC. It yields the protein CATSSPHDSYNEQFF.

The chain joins TRBV7-2 to TRBJ2-1; TRBD1 aligns across 8 bases. This CDR3 region has 15 residues. CDR1 is SGHTA and CDR2 is FQGNSA in the germline V gene. V gave up 1 base and J gave up 2 bases; unmatched junction bases: 1. The CDR3, as DNA: TGTGCCAGCAGCTTAGGACAGGGGCCCTACAATGAGCAGTTCTTC. This codes for CASSLGQGPYNEQFF.

The chain uses TRBV7-3 and TRBJ2-2, with TRBD1 matching over 8 bases. V shed 1 base and J 4 bases; nucleotides not matched to a gene: 5. The CDR3 totals 16 residues. Germline V gene sequence: CDR1 SGHTA, CDR2 FQGTGA. The CDR3 bases are TGTGCCAGCAGCTTAAAGGACAGGGCAGGCACCGGGGAGCTGTTTTTT. Its protein is CASSLKDRAGTGELFF. The variable domain in full, with the rest retrieved from reference TRBV7-3 and TRBJ2-2, is GAGVSQTPSNKVTEKGKYVELRCDPISGHTALYWYRQSLGQGPEFLIYFQGTGAADDSGLPNDRFFAVRPEGSVSTLKIQRTERGDSAVYLCASSLKDRAGTGELFFGEGSRLTVL.

CDR3 coding DNA: TGTGCCTCACAGGGGGAGACAGGGGATGGCTACACCTTC. Its translation is CASQGETGDGYTF. The chain is built from TRBV10-3 and TRBJ1-2, with 8 bases identical to TRBD1. Germline lookup yields CDR1 ENHRY and CDR2 SYGVKD. This CDR3 is 13 amino acids long. V dropped 11 bases and J dropped 6; count of bases not matched to a gene: 11.

The chain has TRBV27 and TRBJ2-6, with 9 positions matching TRBD1. The junction had 10 bases not matched to a gene; V was cut back by 4 bases and J by 0 bases. Germline V lookup: CDR1 MNHEY, CDR2 SMNVEV (reference sequence). The CDR3 contains 19 residues. CDR3 residues: CASSSRKTGGISGANVLTF. Written as DNA, the CDR3 is TGTGCCAGCAGTTCGAGAAAGACAGGGGGGATCTCTGGGGCCAACGTCCTGACTTTC.

The chain recombines TRBV11-2 with TRBJ1-2; D unresolved. Germline CDR1 and CDR2: SGHAT and FQNNGV. The ends were cut back, 5 bases at V and 0 bases at J, with 7 bases in the middle. The CDR3 is made up of 13 amino acids. The CDR3 loop is CASSQRPNYGYTF. CDR3 in DNA: TGTGCCAGCAGCCAACGTCCTAACTATGGCTACACCTTC.

V and J are TRBV9 and TRBJ1-1; 7 bases map to TRBD1. Germline trimming cut 3 bases from V and 6 bases from J; bases unmatched to any gene: 2. Germline CDR1 and CDR2: SGDLS and YYNGEE. This CDR3 is built from 12 residues. The CDR3 protein is CASSGDRPEAFF. Here the CDR3 DNA reads TGTGCCAGCAGCGGGGACAGACCTGAAGCTTTCTTT.

The CDR3 DNA sequence: TGCAGCGTCGCTGGACTAGCGGGAGGGAATGAGCAGTTCTTC. This translates into CSVAGLAGGNEQFF. This sequence joins TRBV29-1 and TRBJ2-1; 15 bases map to TRBD2. Germline V gene data show CDR1 as SQVTM and CDR2 as ANQGSEA. The length of the CDR3 is 14 residues. Trimming took 6 bases from V and 7 from J; bases not matched to a gene: 4.

The CDR3 DNA reads as TGTGCCAGCAGCGTAGCGGAGACGATAAAGCCAGATACGCAGTATTTT. As protein: CASSVAETIKPDTQYF. The chain uses TRBV9 and TRBJ2-3, with D unresolved. Trimming stripped 0 bases from V and 4 bases from J, with 15 bases between. The CDR3 runs 16 residues. The V gene's germline CDR1 is SGDLS and CDR2 YYNGEE.

The chain combines TRBV29-1 with TRBJ2-7; tentative D call: TRBD1 (6 bases). V was shortened by 0 bases and J by 2 bases, with 8 bases between the two germline ends. This CDR3 has 13 amino acids. Germline lookup yields CDR1 SQVTM and CDR2 ANQGSEA. CDR3 DNA sequence: TGCAGCGTTGAAGATGCAGGGGCCTACGAGCAGTACTTC. This translates into CSVEDAGAYEQYF.

The CDR3 loop reads CSVEVEGAEAFF. CDR3 nucleotide sequence: TGCAGCGTTGAAGTGGAGGGGGCTGAAGCTTTCTTT. This rearrangement joins TRBV29-1 to TRBJ1-1, with a possible D match to TRBD1 (6 bases). The CDR3 length is 12 residues. Per the germline V gene, CDR1 is SQVTM and CDR2 is ANQGSEA. Trimming removed 1 base at V and 6 bases at J, with 9 bases between.

The J gene is TRBJ2-5, the V gene TRBV5-1, with D possibly being TRBD1 (5 bases). Trimming stripped 3 bases from V and 5 bases from J, with 17 bases between. CDR3 size: 15 residues. Germline V gene sequence: CDR1 SGHRS, CDR2 YFSETQ. The CDR3 is CASSSETVNGETQYF. In DNA form, the CDR3 reads TGCGCCAGCAGCTCCGAGACAGTAAACGGGGAGACCCAGTACTTC.

This rearrangement joins TRBV7-9 to TRBJ2-1; D gene ambiguous. This CDR3 has 14 amino acids. Germline CDR1 is SEHNR and CDR2 is FQNEAQ (reference sequence). Trimming shortened V by 0 bases and J by 8 bases, and 11 bases separated the two germline ends. As DNA, the CDR3 is TGTGCCAGCAGCTTAGCGGGCCCCCATGATGAGCAGTTCTTC. It is translated as CASSLAGPHDEQFF.

This clone was detected only once. V is TRBV6-6 and J is TRBJ1-5, with D uncertain. V was pared by 5 bases and J by 2 bases, with 10 bases between. CDR1 and CDR2 (germline): MNHNY, SVGAGI (reference sequence). The CDR3 covers 14 residues. The CDR3 region has the DNA TGTGCCAGCAGTCCCCAGCAGCGCAATCAGCCCCAGCATTTT. Translation: CASSPQQRNQPQHF.

This chain joins TRBV10-3 and TRBJ2-2; D might be TRBD1 or TRBD2, each matching 5 bases. Germline values: CDR1 ENHRY, CDR2 SYGVKD. The CDR3 has 17 amino acids. With 0 bases removed from V and 5 bases from J, the gap between germline ends came to 16 bases. CDR3 in DNA: TGTGCCATCAGTGAGTCGACAAGGGCAGGGAGAACCGGGGAGCTGTTTTTT. It encodes CAISESTRAGRTGELFF.

The chain carries TRBV9 and TRBJ1-5, with 7 bases that match TRBD1. Germline loops: CDR1 SGDLS, CDR2 YYNGEE. The CDR3 totals 15 residues. The junction had 6 bases not matched to a gene; V was cut back by 3 bases and J by 3 bases. As DNA, the CDR3 is TGTGCCAGCAGCGCCAGTACAGGGGACAATCAGCCCCAGCATTTT. Its protein product is CASSASTGDNQPQHF.

The V call is TRBV7-8, the J call TRBJ2-3, with 12 bases that match TRBD2. After removal of 4 bases from V and 6 bases from J, the junction contained 5 bases not matched to a gene. Germline-derived CDR1 and CDR2 are SGHVS and FQNEAQ. This CDR3 region has 15 residues. CDR3 residues: CASSSSGRADDTQYF. CDR3 sequence (DNA): TGTGCCAGCAGCTCTAGCGGGAGGGCCGATGATACGCAGTATTTT.

The gene calls are TRBV19 and TRBJ2-2; D gene unclear. Trimming removed 7 bases at V and 7 bases at J, with 13 bases between. Per germline, CDR1 LNHDA and CDR2 SQIVND (reference sequence). CDR3 length equals 13 residues. CDR3 protein: CASMLGDGGELFF. CDR3 sequence (DNA): TGTGCCAGTATGTTGGGTGATGGCGGGGAGCTGTTTTTT.

The V gene is TRBV27, the J gene TRBJ2-1; D is unclear. V dropped 6 bases and J dropped 5 bases, with 5 bases sitting between them. In germline, CDR1 is MNHEY, CDR2 SMNVEV (reference sequence). This CDR3 has 11 residues. DNA of the CDR3: TGTGCCAGCAGCCAGAACAATGAGCAGTTCTTC. Its protein product is CASSQNNEQFF.

The chain couples TRBV5-8 to TRBJ2-1; D gene ambiguous. The CDR3 has 15 residues. Trimming cost V 6 bases and J 0 bases, with 13 bases left between them. Per germline, CDR1 SGHTS and CDR2 YDEGEE. The CDR3 nucleotides are TGTGCCAGCACCCTCGGCGGAAGCTCCTACAATGAGCAGTTCTTC. This codes for CASTLGGSSYNEQFF.

This clone was found once. The rearrangement uses TRBV9 and TRBJ2-1; TRBD2 matches 7 bases. The CDR3 sequence is 16 residues long. The trim removed 4 bases at V and 3 bases at J, leaving 10 bases unmatched. CDR1 and CDR2 from the germline V gene are SGDLS and YYNGEE. The CDR3 DNA is TGTGCCAGCAGCCCCCCAGCGGGACCTTACTACAATGAGCAGTTCTTC. Protein product: CASSPPAGPYYNEQFF.

The V and J genes are TRBV7-6 and TRBJ2-7; tentative D call: TRBD2 (5 bases). V was shortened by 1 base and J by 4 bases, with 11 bases between the two germline ends. CDR1 and CDR2 from the germline V gene are SGHVS and FNYEAQ. The CDR3 spans 14 residues. As DNA, the CDR3 is TGTGCCAGCAGCTTAGGAGGGAGAGGGTACGAGCAGTACTTC. Protein: CASSLGGRGYEQYF.

The CDR3 bases are TGTGCCAGTACCTGGGACGATTATAGCAATCAGCCCCAGCATTTT. Its protein product is CASTWDDYSNQPQHF. The V gene is TRBV19, the J gene TRBJ1-5; TRBD1 might be the D (5 bases). V was clipped by 7 bases and J by 0 bases, with 13 bases between them. The CDR3 has 15 residues. Per germline, CDR1 LNHDA and CDR2 SQIVND (reference sequence).

The chain employs TRBV19 and TRBJ2-7; 7 nucleotides align to TRBD2. Germline assignment: CDR1 LNHDA and CDR2 SQIVND (reference sequence). The CDR3 has 15 residues. Trimming removed 4 bases from V and 0 bases from J; junction bases left unmatched: 6. The CDR3 nucleotides are TGTGCCAGTAGTACGCAGCGGGGTAGCTCCTACGAGCAGTACTTC. It encodes CASSTQRGSSYEQYF.

This chain joins TRBV27 and TRBJ1-5, with 8 bases fitting TRBD1. With V trimmed by 5 bases and J by 7 bases, 7 bases remained unmatched. The CDR3 has 14 amino acids. Germline V CDR1 and CDR2: MNHEY, SMNVEV (reference sequence). The CDR3 DNA reads TGTGCCAGCAGTCTTAACAGGGGGAGGCAGCCCCAGCATTTT. As protein: CASSLNRGRQPQHF.

The chain couples TRBV7-8 to TRBJ2-7; possibly TRBD2 for D (6 bases). There are 15 residues in the CDR3. Germline V gene sequence: CDR1 SGHVS, CDR2 FQNEAQ. Trimming pared 1 base from V and 1 base from J, leaving 11 bases between. CDR3 protein: CASSLDGSQSYEQYF. In nucleotides, the CDR3 is TGTGCCAGCAGCTTAGACGGGAGCCAATCCTACGAGCAGTACTTC.